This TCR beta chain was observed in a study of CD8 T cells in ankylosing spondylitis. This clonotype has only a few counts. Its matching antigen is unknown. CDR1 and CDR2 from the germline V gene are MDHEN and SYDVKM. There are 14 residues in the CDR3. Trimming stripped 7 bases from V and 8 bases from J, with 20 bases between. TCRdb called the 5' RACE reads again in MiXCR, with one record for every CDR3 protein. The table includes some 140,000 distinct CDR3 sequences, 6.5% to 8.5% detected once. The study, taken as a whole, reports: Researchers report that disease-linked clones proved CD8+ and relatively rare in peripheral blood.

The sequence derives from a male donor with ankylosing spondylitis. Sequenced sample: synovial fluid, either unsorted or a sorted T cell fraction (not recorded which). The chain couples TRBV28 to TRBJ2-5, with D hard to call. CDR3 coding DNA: TGTGCCAGCAACGCTTCCCCCGTGGTGAGCACCCAGTACTTC. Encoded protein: CASNASPVVSTQYF.